This T cell receptor beta chain was found in a study of blood T cell repertoires in COVID-19. Study-level information: The United States, Italy and Spain supplied acute and convalescent COVID-19 samples.

Cohorts were assigned according to the clinical history that participants reported. Symptom resolution, clearance, or two negative PCRs marked the recovered donors of Cohort 3. Original processing methods: Cell counts per sample came from amplifying reference gene primers. Profiling relied on immunoSEQ multiplex PCR, and the TCRdb table lists in-frame clones only, not all of them. The DNA gave D and trimming, while V, J and clone size come from that table. The sample holds about 180,000 clones; approximately 85% are singletons and the top ten take about 6.3%. The V segment lost 5 bases and the J segment 8 bases; nucleotides outside the gene matches: 10. The CDR3 totals 14 residues. The germline V gene has CDR1 SNHLY and CDR2 FYNNEI.

The sample taken for sequencing was PBMCs or T cells enriched from blood (not recorded which). This chain uses TRBV2 with TRBJ2-7; the match to TRBD1 covers 9 bases. The clonotype originates from a middle-aged man who had recovered from COVID-19. Written as DNA, the CDR3 is TGTGCCAGCAGTCCCGCCTCCGGACAGGGGAAGCAGTACTTC. Translating it yields CASSPASGQGKQYF.